This TCR beta chain originates from a study of T-cell reconstitution after alpha-beta-depleted transplantation in children. Points from the study as a whole: Where some patients showed high TCRbeta diversity at day 60, it came from recipient T cells and thymic progenitors that had survived. Reportedly, alpha-beta T cells present about two months post-transplant originated from several hundred expanded clones of graft origin. Diversity and T-cell counts at one year after transplant derived mostly from new T cells.

Remarks on this clonotype: Its antigen is not identified.

It was with unique molecular identifiers that the TCRbeta library was prepared. In TCRdb, the PCR reads were re-called with MiXCR into one record per CDR3 protein. This sample has 700,000 to 850,000 distinct CDR3 sequences, with 16% found just once. This clonotype was obtained from a male patient aged 10 to 17 who had a stem cell transplant for acute lymphoblastic leukemia, so the T cells may come from the graft donor. The specimen comprised PBMCs, mostly from graft donor cells, sampled 360 days after TCRalphabeta/CD19-depleted stem cell transplant.

CDR3 DNA: TGCAGCGTTGGGCGGGATTCTTTTCTCAATGAGCAGTTCTTC. Protein product: CSVGRDSFLNEQFF. The rearrangement links TRBV29-1 to TRBJ2-1; weak D call: TRBD2 (6 bases). V gave up 4 bases and J gave up 6 bases, with 16 bases separating them. This CDR3 is 14 amino acids long. CDR1 is SQVTM and CDR2 is ANQGSEA in the germline V gene.